This T cell receptor (beta chain) was sequenced in a study of beta chain features in type 1 diabetes. At the level of the study: All samples combined gave roughly 100,000,000 sorted cells for examination. Study-wide results and caveats: Researchers cautioned that cDNA sequencing could over-represent cells with high TCR expression. In type 1 diabetes patients, VDJ junctions had fewer insertions; deletions at these junctions were more frequent. When Type 1 diabetes patients were examined, their TCRB CDR3s proved moderately but significantly shorter in all four CD4+ subsets.

In regard to this clone: Its antigen is not identified.

Isolated RNA was reverse transcribed in full, so expressed TCRB transcripts were sequenced. TCRdb keeps only in-frame clones here, not all; method: immunoSEQ multiplex PCR. The data contain roughly 150,000 clones, less than 9.5% of them seen just once; the ten biggest clones take up around 0.9%. Per the germline V gene, CDR1 is KGHSH and CDR2 is LQKENI. The CDR3 length is 12 residues. The ends were cut back, 5 bases at V and 9 bases at J, with 11 bases in the middle. Sequencing was performed on central memory CD4+ T cells from blood. This TCR came from a woman in her forties with type 1 diabetes. This chain connects TRBV18 to TRBJ2-1; tentative D call: TRBD1 (5 bases). CDR3 region: CASSSQGGEQFF. CDR3 coding DNA: TGTGCCAGCTCATCCCAGGGTGGTGAGCAGTTCTTC.